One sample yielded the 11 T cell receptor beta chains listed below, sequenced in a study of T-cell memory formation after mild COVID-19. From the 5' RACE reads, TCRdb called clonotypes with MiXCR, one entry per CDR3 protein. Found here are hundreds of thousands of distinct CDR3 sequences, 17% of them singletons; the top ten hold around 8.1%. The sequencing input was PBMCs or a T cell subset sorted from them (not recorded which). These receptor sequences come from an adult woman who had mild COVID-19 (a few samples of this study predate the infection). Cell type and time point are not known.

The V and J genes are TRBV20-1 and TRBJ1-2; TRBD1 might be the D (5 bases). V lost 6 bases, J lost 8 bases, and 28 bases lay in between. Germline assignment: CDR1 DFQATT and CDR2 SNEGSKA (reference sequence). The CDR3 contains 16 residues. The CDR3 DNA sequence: TGCAGTGCCCCTTCCTTAAGGGGCCCTGGAGGATACGGCTACACCTTC. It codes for CSAPSLRGPGGYGYTF.

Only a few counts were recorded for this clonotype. CDR3 in amino acids: CASSRQAAVYGYTF. CDR3 DNA sequence: TGTGCCAGCAGCCGACAGGCAGCCGTCTATGGCTACACCTTC. The rearrangement links TRBV14 to TRBJ1-2; perhaps TRBD1 as D (6 bases). Germline-derived CDR1 and CDR2 are SGHDN and FVKESK. V lost 4 bases and J 4 bases, leaving 13 bases between the germline ends. This CDR3 spans 14 amino acids.

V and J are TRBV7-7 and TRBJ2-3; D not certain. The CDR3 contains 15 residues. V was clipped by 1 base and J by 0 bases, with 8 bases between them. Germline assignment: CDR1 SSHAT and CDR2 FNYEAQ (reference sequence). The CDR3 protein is CASSLGSSSTDTQYF. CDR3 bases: TGTGCCAGCAGCTTAGGTAGCAGTAGCACAGATACGCAGTATTTT. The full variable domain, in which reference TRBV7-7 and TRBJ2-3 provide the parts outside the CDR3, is GAGVSQSPRYKVTKRGQDVTLRCDPISSHATLYWYQQALGQGPEFLTYFNYEAQPDKSGLPSDRFSAERPEGSISTLTIQRTEQRDSAMYRCASSLGSSSTDTQYFGPGTRLTVL.

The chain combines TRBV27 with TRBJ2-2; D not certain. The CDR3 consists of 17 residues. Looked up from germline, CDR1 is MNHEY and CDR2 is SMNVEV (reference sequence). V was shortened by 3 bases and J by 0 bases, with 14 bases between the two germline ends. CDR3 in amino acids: CASSLPLGPSNTGELFF. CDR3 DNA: TGTGCCAGCAGTTTGCCCCTGGGCCCGTCGAACACCGGGGAGCTGTTTTTT.

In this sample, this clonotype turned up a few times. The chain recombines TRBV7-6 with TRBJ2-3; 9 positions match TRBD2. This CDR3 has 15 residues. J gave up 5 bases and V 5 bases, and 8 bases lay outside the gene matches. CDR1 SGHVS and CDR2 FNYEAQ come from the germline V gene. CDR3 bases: TGTGCCAGCAGCCCCGCGGCGGGGGGGCTAGATACGCAGTATTTT. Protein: CASSPAAGGLDTQYF.

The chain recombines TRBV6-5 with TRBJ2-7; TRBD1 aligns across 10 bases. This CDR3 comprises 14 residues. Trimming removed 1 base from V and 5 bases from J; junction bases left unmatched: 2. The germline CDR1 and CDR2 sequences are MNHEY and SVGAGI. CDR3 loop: CASSYWTGGHEQYF. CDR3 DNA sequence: TGTGCCAGCAGTTACTGGACAGGGGGACACGAGCAGTACTTC.

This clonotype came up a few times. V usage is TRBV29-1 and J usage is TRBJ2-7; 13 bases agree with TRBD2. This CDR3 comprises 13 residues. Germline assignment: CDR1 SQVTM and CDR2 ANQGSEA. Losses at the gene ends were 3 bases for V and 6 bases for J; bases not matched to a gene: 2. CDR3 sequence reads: CSVERLAGGEQYF. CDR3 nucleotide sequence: TGCAGCGTTGAGAGACTAGCGGGAGGCGAGCAGTACTTC.

CDR3 bases: TGTGCCAGCAGCTTATTCGGGACAGGGGCCGCCGGGGAGCTGTTTTTT. This translates into CASSLFGTGAAGELFF. The chain joins TRBV14 to TRBJ2-2, with TRBD1 matching 10 bases. Germline values: CDR1 SGHDN, CDR2 FVKESK. V lost 5 bases to trimming and J lost 6 bases; unmatched junction nucleotides: 9. CDR3 length: 16 amino acids.

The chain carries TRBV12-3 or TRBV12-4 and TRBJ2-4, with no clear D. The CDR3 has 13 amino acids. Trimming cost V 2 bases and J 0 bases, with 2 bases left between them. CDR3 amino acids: CASSLIAKNIQYF. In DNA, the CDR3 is TGTGCCAGCAGTTTAATAGCCAAAAACATTCAGTACTTC.

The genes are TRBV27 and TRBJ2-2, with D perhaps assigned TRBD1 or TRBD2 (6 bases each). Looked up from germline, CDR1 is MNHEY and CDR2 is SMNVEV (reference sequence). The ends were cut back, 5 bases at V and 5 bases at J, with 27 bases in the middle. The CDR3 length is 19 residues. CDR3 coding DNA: TGTGCCAGCAGTCTTAGGGGGGCCCCGGGGGCTGGGGGTACCGGGGAGCTGTTTTTT. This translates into CASSLRGAPGAGGTGELFF.

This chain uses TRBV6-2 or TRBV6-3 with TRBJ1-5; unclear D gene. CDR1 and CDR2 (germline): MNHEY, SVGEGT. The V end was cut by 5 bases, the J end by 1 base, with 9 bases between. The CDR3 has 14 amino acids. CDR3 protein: CASSPTLSNQPQHF. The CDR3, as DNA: TGTGCCAGCAGTCCCACTTTGAGCAATCAGCCCCAGCATTTT.